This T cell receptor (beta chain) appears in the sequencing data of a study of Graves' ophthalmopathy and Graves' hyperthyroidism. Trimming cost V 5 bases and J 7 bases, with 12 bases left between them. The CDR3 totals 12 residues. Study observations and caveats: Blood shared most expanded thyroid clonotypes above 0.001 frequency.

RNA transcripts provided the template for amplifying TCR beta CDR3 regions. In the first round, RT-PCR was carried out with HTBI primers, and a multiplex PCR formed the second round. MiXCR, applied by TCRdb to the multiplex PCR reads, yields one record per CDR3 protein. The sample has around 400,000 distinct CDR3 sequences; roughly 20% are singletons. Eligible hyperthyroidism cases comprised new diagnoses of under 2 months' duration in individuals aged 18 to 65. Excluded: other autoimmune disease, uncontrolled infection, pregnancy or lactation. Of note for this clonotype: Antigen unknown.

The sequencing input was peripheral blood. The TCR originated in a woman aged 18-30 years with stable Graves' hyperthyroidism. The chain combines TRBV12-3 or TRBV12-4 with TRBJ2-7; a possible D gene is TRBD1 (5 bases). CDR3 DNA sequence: TGTGCCAGCAGTCGATCAGGGTATGAGCAGTACTTC. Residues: CASSRSGYEQYF.